The 8 T cell receptor beta chains below all came from one sample that was sequenced in a study of blood T cell repertoires in COVID-19. Sequencing used immunoSEQ multiplex PCR; TCRdb keeps in-frame clones, though not all of them. The profile shows about 130,000 clones, approximately 83% of them singletons. Sequenced: PBMCs or T cells enriched from blood (not recorded which). These TCRs come from a man aged 45 to 65 who had recovered from COVID-19.

This sequence joins TRBV5-1 and TRBJ2-5, with 8 nucleotides matching TRBD1. V shed 7 bases and J 7 bases; nucleotides not matched to a gene: 9. Germline CDR1 and CDR2: SGHRS and YFSETQ. This CDR3 has 13 amino acids. CDR3 sequence (DNA): TGCGCCAGCTACCAGACAGGGGCGGTGACCCAGTACTTC. Translating it yields CASYQTGAVTQYF.

The CDR3 bases are TGCAGCGTTGTGGGGGGGACTAACTATGGCTACACCTTC. Protein: CSVVGGTNYGYTF. The chain couples TRBV29-1 to TRBJ1-2; a possible D gene is TRBD1 (5 bases). Trimming took off 4 bases at V and 0 bases at J, with 9 bases between the two ends. Germline V lookup: CDR1 SQVTM, CDR2 ANQGSEA. This CDR3 is 13 amino acids long.

This clone appeared once. The rearrangement uses TRBV6-2 or TRBV6-3 and TRBJ2-7, with a weak D call TRBD2 (5 bases). The V end lost 0 bases, the J end lost 0 bases, and 12 bases lay between the germline ends. Germline loops: CDR1 MNHEY, CDR2 SVGEGT. The CDR3 sequence is 16 residues long. CDR3 sequence reads: CASSYSRAFNSYEQYF. The CDR3 nucleotides read TGTGCCAGCAGTTACTCGCGGGCATTTAACTCCTACGAGCAGTACTTC.

The rearrangement links TRBV30 to TRBJ2-1, with TRBD2 identical over 7 bases. This CDR3 spans 11 amino acids. Germline V gives CDR1 GTSNPN, CDR2 SVGIG (reference sequence). Trimming took 3 bases from V and 12 from J; bases not matched to a gene: 5. The CDR3 DNA sequence: TGTGCCTGGAGGGATGGGGGGGGGCAGTTCTTC. It translates to CAWRDGGGQFF. The full variable domain, rest sourced from reference TRBV30 and TRBJ2-1, is SQTIHQWPATLVQPVGSPLSLECTVEGTSNPNLYWYRQAAGRGLQLLFYSVGIGQISSEVPQNLSASRPQDRQFILSSKKLLLSDSGFYLCAWRDGGGQFFGPGTRLTVL.

The J gene is TRBJ1-2, the V gene TRBV6-5; D remains unclear. Trimming took off 7 bases at V and 3 bases at J, with 6 bases between the two ends. The length of the CDR3 is 11 residues. In germline, CDR1 is MNHEY, CDR2 SVGAGI. The CDR3 region has the DNA TGTGCCAGCACGGTACACTATGGCTACACCTTC. As protein: CASTVHYGYTF.

The gene calls are TRBV3-1 (or the pseudogene TRBV3-2) and TRBJ1-1; 10 bases align to TRBD1. CDR1 and CDR2 from the germline V gene are LGHDT and YNNKEL (reference sequence). CDR3 length: 14 amino acids. After removal of 4 bases from V and 8 bases from J, the junction contained 7 bases not matched to a gene. Here the CDR3 reads CASSPPGTGVEAFF. CDR3 DNA sequence: TGTGCCAGCAGCCCTCCCGGGACAGGGGTCGAAGCTTTCTTT.

This clone was seen more than once but under ten times. This rearrangement joins TRBV18 to TRBJ2-3; 9 nucleotides match TRBD2. The germline CDR1 and CDR2 sequences are KGHSH and LQKENI. V gave up 4 bases and J gave up 2 bases; unmatched junction bases: 7. The CDR3 has 16 amino acids. The DNA for the CDR3 is TGTGCCAGCTCACTGATAGGACTAGCGCTCACAGATACGCAGTATTTT. Translation: CASSLIGLALTDTQYF.

The rearrangement joins TRBV6-2 or TRBV6-3 to TRBJ1-1; 8 bases map to TRBD1. CDR1 is MNHEY and CDR2 is SVGEGT in the germline V gene. The V segment lost 5 bases and the J segment 4 bases; nucleotides outside the gene matches: 3. CDR3 length equals 13 residues. CDR3 protein: CASSPDRGTEAFF. Here the CDR3 DNA reads TGTGCCAGCAGTCCCGACAGGGGCACTGAAGCTTTCTTT.